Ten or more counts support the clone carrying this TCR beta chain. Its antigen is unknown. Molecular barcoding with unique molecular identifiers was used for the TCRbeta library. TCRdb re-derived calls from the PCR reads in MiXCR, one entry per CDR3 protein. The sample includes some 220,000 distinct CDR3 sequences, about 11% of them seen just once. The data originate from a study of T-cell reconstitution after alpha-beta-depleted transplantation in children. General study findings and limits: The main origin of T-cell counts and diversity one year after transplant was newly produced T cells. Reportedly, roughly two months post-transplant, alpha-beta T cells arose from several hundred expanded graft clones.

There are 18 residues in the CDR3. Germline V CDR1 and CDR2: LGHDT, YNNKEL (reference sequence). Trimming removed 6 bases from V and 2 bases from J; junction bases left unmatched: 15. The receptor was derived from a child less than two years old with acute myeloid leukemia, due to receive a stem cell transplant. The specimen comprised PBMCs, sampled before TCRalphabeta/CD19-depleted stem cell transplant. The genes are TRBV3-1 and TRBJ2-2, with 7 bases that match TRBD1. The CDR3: CASRPYHAGTDNTGELFF. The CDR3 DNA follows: TGTGCCAGCAGACCGTATCATGCCGGGACAGATAACACCGGGGAGCTGTTTTTT.